This entry describes one T cell receptor beta chain. Its antigen is still unknown. The data originate from a study of T cell responses to AZD1222 COVID-19 vaccine. General study findings and limits: Spike-specific TCR breadth and depth were elevated following two AZD1222 doses.

There are 16 residues in the CDR3. The germline CDR1 and CDR2 sequences are KGHSH and LQKENI. V was shortened by 4 bases and J by 5 bases, with 17 bases between the two germline ends. Produced via immunoSEQ multiplex PCR; TCRdb's table is partial and in-frame only. The sample shows around 110,000 clones, roughly nine tenths of them seen only once. The receptor was isolated from an adult in good health. Specimen: peripheral blood, collected on day 0 of AZD1222 vaccination. The chain couples TRBV18 to TRBJ1-4; possibly TRBD1 for D (5 bases). The CDR3 is CASSLRIQDQNEKLFF. The CDR3 DNA is TGTGCCAGCTCACTACGAATACAGGATCAGAATGAAAAACTGTTTTTT.